This T cell receptor beta chain was profiled in a study of breast tumors, draining lymph nodes, adjacent tissues. About this clonotype: The junction shows a germline mismatch at one end, possibly a read error.

Germline CDR1 is MNHNS and CDR2 is SASEGT. The CDR3 runs to 17 residues. TCRdb passed the multiplex PCR reads through MiXCR, listing each CDR3 protein once. Among 14,000 to 15,000 distinct CDR3 sequences listed, around 47% were seen once. J is TRBJ2-2 and V is TRBV6-1; 12 bases are a match to TRBD2. The sample taken for sequencing was tumor-adjacent breast tissue. The receptor comes from a female donor with breast cancer. Some clones in this sample may be carry-over from other donors' samples. The CDR3 DNA reads TGTGCCAGCAGTGGAACTAGCGGGAGGCCGAACACCGGAGAGCTGTTTTTT. This codes for CASSGTSGRPNTGELFF.